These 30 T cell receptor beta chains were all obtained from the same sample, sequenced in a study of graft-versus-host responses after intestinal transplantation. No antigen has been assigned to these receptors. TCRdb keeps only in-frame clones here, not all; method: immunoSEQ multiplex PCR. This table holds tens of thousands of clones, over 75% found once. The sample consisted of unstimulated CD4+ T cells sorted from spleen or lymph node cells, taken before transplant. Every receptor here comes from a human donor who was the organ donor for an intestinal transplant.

Here the CDR3 DNA reads TGTGCCAGCAGTGAATATATCGGGGGTTCCACAGATACGCAGTATTTT. Its protein product is CASSEYIGGSTDTQYF. The rearrangement links TRBV6-1 to TRBJ2-3; TRBD2 might be the D (6 bases). Germline V gene data show CDR1 as MNHNS and CDR2 as SASEGT. Trimming removed 2 bases at V and 2 bases at J, with 14 bases between. This CDR3 contains 16 residues.

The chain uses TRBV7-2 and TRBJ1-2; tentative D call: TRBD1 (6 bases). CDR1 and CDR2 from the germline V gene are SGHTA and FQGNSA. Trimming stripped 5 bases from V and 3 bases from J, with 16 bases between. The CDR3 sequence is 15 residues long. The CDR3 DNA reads TGTGCCAGCAGCCGTCACGGGGCAGGGGACTATGGCTACACCTTC. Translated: CASSRHGAGDYGYTF.

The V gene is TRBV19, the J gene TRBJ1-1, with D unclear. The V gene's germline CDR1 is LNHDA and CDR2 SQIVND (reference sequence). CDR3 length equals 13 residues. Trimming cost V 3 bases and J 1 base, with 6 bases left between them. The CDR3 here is CASSINGNTEAFF. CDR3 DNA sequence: TGTGCCAGTAGTATTAACGGGAACACTGAAGCTTTCTTT. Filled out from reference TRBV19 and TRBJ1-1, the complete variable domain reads DGGITQSPKYLFRKEGQNVTLSCEQNLNHDAMYWYRQDPGQGLRLIYYSQIVNDFQKGDIAEGYSVSREKKESFPLTVTSAQKNPTAFYLCASSINGNTEAFFGQGTRLTVV.

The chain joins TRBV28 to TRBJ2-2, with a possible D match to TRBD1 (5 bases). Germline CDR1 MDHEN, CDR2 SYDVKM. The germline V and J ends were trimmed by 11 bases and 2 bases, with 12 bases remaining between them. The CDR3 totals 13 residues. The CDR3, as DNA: TGTGCCGTCCTAGGGGTAAACACCGGGGAGCTGTTTTTT. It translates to CAVLGVNTGELFF.

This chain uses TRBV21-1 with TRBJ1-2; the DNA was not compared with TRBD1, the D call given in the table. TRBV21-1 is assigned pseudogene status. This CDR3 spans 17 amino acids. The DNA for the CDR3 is TGTGCCAGCAGCAAACAGGGACAGGTGACAACCCACTATGGCTACACCTTC. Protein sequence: CASSKQGQVTTHYGYTF.

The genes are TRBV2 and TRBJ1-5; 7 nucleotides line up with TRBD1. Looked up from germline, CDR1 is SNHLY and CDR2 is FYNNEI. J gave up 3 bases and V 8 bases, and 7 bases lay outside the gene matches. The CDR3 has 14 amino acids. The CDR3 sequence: CASDRDSINQPQHF. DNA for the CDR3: TGTGCCAGCGACCGGGACAGCATCAATCAGCCCCAGCATTTT.

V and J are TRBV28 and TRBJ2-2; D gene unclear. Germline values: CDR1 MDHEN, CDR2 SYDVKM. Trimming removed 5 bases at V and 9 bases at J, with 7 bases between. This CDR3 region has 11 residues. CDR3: CASSTERELFF. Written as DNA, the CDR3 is TGTGCCAGCAGTACAGAAAGGGAGCTGTTTTTT.

CDR3 protein: CSGSGGSTYNEQFF. The CDR3 DNA sequence: TGCAGCGGGTCAGGGGGGAGCACCTACAATGAGCAGTTCTTC. The V call is TRBV29-1, the J call TRBJ2-1; the D gene is possibly TRBD1 (7 bases). Germline V lookup: CDR1 SQVTM, CDR2 ANQGSEA. Trimming removed 7 bases from V and 2 bases from J, with 15 bases in between. The CDR3 spans 14 residues.

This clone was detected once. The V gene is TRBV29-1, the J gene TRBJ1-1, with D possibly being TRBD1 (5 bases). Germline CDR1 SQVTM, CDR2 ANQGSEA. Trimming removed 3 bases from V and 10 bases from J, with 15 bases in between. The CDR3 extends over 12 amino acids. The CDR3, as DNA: TGCAGCGTTGAGCGTGTGGGGGGAGGAGCTTTCTTT. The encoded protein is CSVERVGGGAFF.

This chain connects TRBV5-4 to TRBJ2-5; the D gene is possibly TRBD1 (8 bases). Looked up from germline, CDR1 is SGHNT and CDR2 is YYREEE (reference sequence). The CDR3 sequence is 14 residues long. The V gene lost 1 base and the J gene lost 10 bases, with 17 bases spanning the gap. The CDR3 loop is CASSLRTGRGSQYF. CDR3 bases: TGTGCCAGCAGCTTGCGGACAGGGAGGGGTAGCCAGTACTTC.

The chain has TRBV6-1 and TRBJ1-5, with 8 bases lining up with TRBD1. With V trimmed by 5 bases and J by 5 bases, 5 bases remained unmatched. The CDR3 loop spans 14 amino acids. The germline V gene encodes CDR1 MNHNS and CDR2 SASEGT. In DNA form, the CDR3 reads TGTGCCAGCAGTCCCACAGGGGGGGATCAGCCCCAGCATTTT. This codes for CASSPTGGDQPQHF.

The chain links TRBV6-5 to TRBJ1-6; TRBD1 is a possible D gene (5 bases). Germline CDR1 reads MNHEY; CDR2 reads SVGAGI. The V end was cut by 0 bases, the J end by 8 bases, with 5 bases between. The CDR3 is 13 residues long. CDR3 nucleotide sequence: TGTGCCAGCAGTTACTCAGGGGATTCACCCCTCCACTTT. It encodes CASSYSGDSPLHF.

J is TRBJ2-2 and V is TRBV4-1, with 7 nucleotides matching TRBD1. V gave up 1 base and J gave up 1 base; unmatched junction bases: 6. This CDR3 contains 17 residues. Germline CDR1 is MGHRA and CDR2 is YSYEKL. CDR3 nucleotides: TGCGCCAGCAGCCAAGGACCGGGACAGAGGAACACCGGGGAGCTGTTTTTT. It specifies CASSQGPGQRNTGELFF.

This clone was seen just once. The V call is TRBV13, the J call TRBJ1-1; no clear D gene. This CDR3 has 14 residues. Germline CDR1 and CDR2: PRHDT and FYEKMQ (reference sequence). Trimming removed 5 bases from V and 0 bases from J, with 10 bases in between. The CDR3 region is CASSPTNLNTEAFF. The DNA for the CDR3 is TGTGCCAGCAGCCCGACTAATTTGAACACTGAAGCTTTCTTT.

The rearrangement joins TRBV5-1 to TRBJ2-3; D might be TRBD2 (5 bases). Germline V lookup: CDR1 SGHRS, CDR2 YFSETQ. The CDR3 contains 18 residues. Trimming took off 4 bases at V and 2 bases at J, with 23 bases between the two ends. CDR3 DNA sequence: TGCGCCAGCAGCGCCCCGGGCGGGCTAGTGAGTTACACAGATACGCAGTATTTT. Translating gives CASSAPGGLVSYTDTQYF.

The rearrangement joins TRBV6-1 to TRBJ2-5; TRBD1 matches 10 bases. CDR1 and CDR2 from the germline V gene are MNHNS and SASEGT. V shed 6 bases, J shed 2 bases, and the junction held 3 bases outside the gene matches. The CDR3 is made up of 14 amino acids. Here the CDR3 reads CASRTGGFQETQYF. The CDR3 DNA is TGTGCCAGCAGGACAGGGGGCTTTCAAGAGACCCAGTACTTC.

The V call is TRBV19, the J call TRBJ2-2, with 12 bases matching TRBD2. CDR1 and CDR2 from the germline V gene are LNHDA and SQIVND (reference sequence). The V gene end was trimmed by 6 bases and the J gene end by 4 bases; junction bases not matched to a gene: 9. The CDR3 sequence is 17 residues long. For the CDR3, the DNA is TGTGCCAGTAGCGAAACCCCTAGCGGGGGGGCCACCGGGGAGCTGTTTTTT. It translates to CASSETPSGGATGELFF.

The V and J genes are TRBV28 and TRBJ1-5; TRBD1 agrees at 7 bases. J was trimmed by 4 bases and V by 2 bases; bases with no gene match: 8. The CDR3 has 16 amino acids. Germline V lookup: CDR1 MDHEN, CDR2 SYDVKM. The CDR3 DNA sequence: TGTGCCAGCAGTTTAGAGGCGGGACAGTTGAATCAGCCCCAGCATTTT. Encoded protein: CASSLEAGQLNQPQHF.

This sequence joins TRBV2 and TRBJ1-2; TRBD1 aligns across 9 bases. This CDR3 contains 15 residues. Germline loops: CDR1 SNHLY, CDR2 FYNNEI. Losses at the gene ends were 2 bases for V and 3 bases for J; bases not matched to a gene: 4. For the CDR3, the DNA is TGTGCCAGCAGTGAAACAGGGGGCGCAGACTATGGCTACACCTTC. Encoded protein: CASSETGGADYGYTF.

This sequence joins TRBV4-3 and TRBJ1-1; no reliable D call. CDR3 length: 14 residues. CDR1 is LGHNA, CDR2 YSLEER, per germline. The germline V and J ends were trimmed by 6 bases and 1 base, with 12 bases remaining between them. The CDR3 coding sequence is TGCGCCAGCAGTAGCGGCCTTAGGAACACTGAAGCTTTCTTT. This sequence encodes CASSSGLRNTEAFF.

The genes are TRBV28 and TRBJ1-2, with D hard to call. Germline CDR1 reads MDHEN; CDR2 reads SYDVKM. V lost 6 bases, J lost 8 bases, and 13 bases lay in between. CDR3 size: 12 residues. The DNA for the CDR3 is TGTGCCAGCAGCCCCCGCGGAGGGGGCTACACCTTC. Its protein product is CASSPRGGGYTF.

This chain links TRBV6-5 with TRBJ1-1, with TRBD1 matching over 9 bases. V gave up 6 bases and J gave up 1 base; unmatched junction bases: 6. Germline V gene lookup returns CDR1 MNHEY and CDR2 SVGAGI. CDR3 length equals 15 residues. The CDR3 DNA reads TGTGCCAGCAGAGCCTGGGACAGGGAGAACACTGAAGCTTTCTTT. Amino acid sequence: CASRAWDRENTEAFF.

CDR3 DNA: TGTGCCAGCAGCGTCGGGACTAGCGGACCCTACGAGCAGTACGTC. This sequence encodes CASSVGTSGPYEQYV. This chain links TRBV7-2 with TRBJ2-7; TRBD2 aligns across 11 bases. The CDR3 spans 15 residues. The V segment lost 5 bases and the J segment 2 bases; nucleotides outside the gene matches: 5. Looked up from germline, CDR1 is SGHTA and CDR2 is FQGNSA.

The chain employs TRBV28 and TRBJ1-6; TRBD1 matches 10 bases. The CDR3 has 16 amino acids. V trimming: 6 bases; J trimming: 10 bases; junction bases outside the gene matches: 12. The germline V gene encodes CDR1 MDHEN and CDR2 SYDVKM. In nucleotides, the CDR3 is TGTGCCAGCAGGAATCAGGGAGGACAGGGGGGCTCACCCCTCCACTTT. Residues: CASRNQGGQGGSPLHF.

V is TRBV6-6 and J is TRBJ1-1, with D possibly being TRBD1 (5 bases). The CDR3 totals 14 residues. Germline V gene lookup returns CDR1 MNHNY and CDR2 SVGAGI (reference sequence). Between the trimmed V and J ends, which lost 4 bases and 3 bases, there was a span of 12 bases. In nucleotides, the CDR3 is TGTGCCAGCAGTTTCGTAGGAGGGGACACTGAAGCTTTCTTT. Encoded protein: CASSFVGGDTEAFF.

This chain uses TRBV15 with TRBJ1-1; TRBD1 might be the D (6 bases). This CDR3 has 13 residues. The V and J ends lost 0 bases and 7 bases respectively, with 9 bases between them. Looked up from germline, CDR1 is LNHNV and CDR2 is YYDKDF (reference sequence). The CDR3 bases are TGTGCCACCAGCAGAGAAGTCAGGGGTGAAGCTTTCTTT. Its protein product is CATSREVRGEAFF.

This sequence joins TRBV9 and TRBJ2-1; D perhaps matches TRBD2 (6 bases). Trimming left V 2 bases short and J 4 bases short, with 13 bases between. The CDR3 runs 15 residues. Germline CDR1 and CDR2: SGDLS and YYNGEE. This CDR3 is CASSVRERTYNEQFF. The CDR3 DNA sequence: TGTGCCAGCAGCGTTCGGGAGCGAACATACAATGAGCAGTTCTTC.

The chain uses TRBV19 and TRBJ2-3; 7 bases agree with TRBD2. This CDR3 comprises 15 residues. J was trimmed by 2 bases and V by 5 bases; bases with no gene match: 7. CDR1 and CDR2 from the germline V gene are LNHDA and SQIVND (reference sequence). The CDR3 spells CASSPGGSITDTQYF. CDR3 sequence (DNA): TGTGCCAGTAGTCCGGGGGGAAGCATCACAGATACGCAGTATTTT.

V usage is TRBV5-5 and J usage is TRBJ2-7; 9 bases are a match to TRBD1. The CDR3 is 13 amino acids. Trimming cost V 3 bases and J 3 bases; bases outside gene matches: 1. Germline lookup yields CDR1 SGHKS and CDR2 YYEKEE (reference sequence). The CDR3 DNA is TGTGCCAGCAGCTGGGGACAGGGCTACGAGCAGTACGTC. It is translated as CASSWGQGYEQYV.

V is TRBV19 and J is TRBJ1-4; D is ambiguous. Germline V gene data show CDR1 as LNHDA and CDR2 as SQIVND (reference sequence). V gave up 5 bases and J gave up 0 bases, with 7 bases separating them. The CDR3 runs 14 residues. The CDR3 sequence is CASSPDTTNEKLFF. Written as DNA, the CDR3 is TGTGCCAGTAGTCCTGACACAACTAATGAAAAACTGTTTTTT.